A single sample is the source of the 13 T cell receptor beta chains below, sequenced in a study of OX40 agonist ivuxolimab in advanced cancers. The repertoire was sequenced with immunoSEQ multiplex PCR; TCRdb's copy has only in-frame clones and lacks some. The sample carries over 55,000 clones, around three quarters recorded once. Sample: CD4+ or CD8+ T cells sorted from blood, taken in a trial of the OX40 agonist ivuxolimab. Receptors were obtained from an adult with an advanced solid tumor such as melanoma, head and neck, liver or kidney cancer.

The rearrangement uses TRBV5-1 and TRBJ1-1, with D unclear. V lost 5 bases to trimming and J lost 7 bases, with 9 bases between them. Germline CDR1 SGHRS, CDR2 YFSETQ. This CDR3 comprises 11 residues. The CDR3 here is CASSLGGEAFF. CDR3 bases: TGCGCCAGCAGTCTGGGAGGTGAAGCTTTCTTT.

The chain employs TRBV6-5 and TRBJ2-5, with D perhaps being TRBD1 or TRBD2 (5 bases each). The CDR3 runs 13 residues. The germline CDR1 and CDR2 sequences are MNHEY and SVGAGI. The V end lost 6 bases, the J end lost 11 bases, and 19 bases lay between the germline ends. The CDR3 is CASRFGTKAEQYF. The CDR3 region has the DNA TGTGCCAGCAGATTTGGGACGAAGGCGGAGCAGTACTTC.

The V call is TRBV7-9, the J call TRBJ1-2; TRBD1 matches 7 bases. The CDR3 sequence is 13 residues long. Per the germline V gene, CDR1 is SEHNR and CDR2 is FQNEAQ (reference sequence). Trimming cost V 5 bases and J 2 bases; bases outside gene matches: 2. DNA for the CDR3: TGTGCCAGCAGCCCGGGACAGAACTATGGCTACACCTTC. This gives the protein CASSPGQNYGYTF. The complete variable domain, with remaining parts taken from reference TRBV7-9 and TRBJ1-2, reads DTGVSQNPRHKITKRGQNVTFRCDPISEHNRLYWYRQTLGQGPEFLTYFQNEAQLEKSRLLSDRFSAERPKGSFSTLEIQRTEQGDSAMYLCASSPGQNYGYTFGSGTRLTVV.

Written as DNA, the CDR3 is TGTGCCAGCAGCTTACGGGATTCAGGTCAGCCCCAGCATTTT. Encoded protein: CASSLRDSGQPQHF. V is TRBV7-2 and J is TRBJ1-5; no clear D. CDR1 SGHTA and CDR2 FQGNSA come from the germline V gene. Trimming took 2 bases from V and 6 from J, leaving 11 bases between them. The CDR3 is made up of 14 amino acids.

Written as DNA, the CDR3 is TGCAGCGTTGGGCAGGGAGACTATGGCTACACCTTC. Residues: CSVGQGDYGYTF. The chain recombines TRBV29-1 with TRBJ1-2, with D possibly matching TRBD1 (5 bases). This CDR3 contains 12 residues. Trimming stripped 4 bases from V and 3 bases from J, with 9 bases between. In germline, CDR1 is SQVTM, CDR2 ANQGSEA.

This sequence joins TRBV11-3 and TRBJ2-7, with D possibly being TRBD2 (6 bases). Germline V gene sequence: CDR1 SGHNT, CDR2 YENEEA. V was cut by 0 bases and J by 6 bases, with 9 bases left in between. The CDR3 is 13 residues long. In DNA form, the CDR3 reads TGTGCCAGCAGCTTAGAAGGGGAGGCCGAGCAGTACTTC. It specifies CASSLEGEAEQYF.

The chain joins TRBV9 to TRBJ1-6; TRBD1 might be the D (6 bases). CDR3 length equals 13 residues. With 4 bases removed from V and 7 bases from J, the gap between germline ends came to 9 bases. Per the germline V gene, CDR1 is SGDLS and CDR2 is YYNGEE. The CDR3 reads CASSLDRNSPLHF. CDR3 in DNA: TGTGCCAGCAGCCTCGACAGGAATTCACCCCTCCACTTT.

This clone came up once. This chain joins TRBV5-4 and TRBJ2-5, with D perhaps TRBD1 (5 bases). Germline CDR1 and CDR2: SGHNT and YYREEE (reference sequence). This CDR3 spans 14 amino acids. The V end was cut by 4 bases, the J end by 4 bases, with 14 bases between. In DNA form, the CDR3 reads TGTGCCAGCAGCACCAGGGCGATCAGAGAGACCCAGTACTTC. As protein: CASSTRAIRETQYF.

V usage is TRBV6-6 and J usage is TRBJ1-2; 7 nucleotides align to TRBD1. The CDR3 spans 14 residues. The ends lost 6 bases at V and 8 bases at J; junction bases unmatched: 12. Germline V gene lookup returns CDR1 MNHNY and CDR2 SVGAGI (reference sequence). Written as DNA, the CDR3 is TGTGCCAGCAGCGACGGACAGGCTAGTTTGGGCTACACCTTC. It specifies CASSDGQASLGYTF.

This chain connects TRBV18 to TRBJ1-1; D call uncertain. The V gene lost 5 bases and the J gene lost 2 bases, with 6 bases spanning the gap. CDR3 length: 12 residues. CDR1 and CDR2 (germline): KGHSH, LQKENI. This CDR3 is CASSKDNTEAFF. CDR3 in DNA: TGTGCCAGCTCAAAGGACAACACTGAAGCTTTCTTT.

This clone was observed a few times. The chain combines TRBV7-2 with TRBJ1-5; 8 bases fit TRBD1. V dropped 5 bases and J dropped 8; count of bases not matched to a gene: 5. Germline CDR1 and CDR2: SGHTA and FQGNSA. The CDR3 spans 13 residues. The CDR3 loop is CASSRTGLEPQHF. CDR3 in DNA: TGTGCCAGCAGCCGGACAGGGCTGGAGCCCCAGCATTTT.

This clone was detected a few times. The J gene is TRBJ2-3, the V gene TRBV29-1; 9 bases agree with TRBD2. Germline assignment: CDR1 SQVTM and CDR2 ANQGSEA. This CDR3 has 15 residues. Germline trimming cut 6 bases from V and 3 bases from J; bases unmatched to any gene: 10. The CDR3 spells CSVEGVAGGTDTQYF. The CDR3 DNA is TGCAGCGTGGAGGGAGTTGCGGGAGGGACAGATACGCAGTATTTT.

The V call is TRBV5-8, the J call TRBJ2-1; TRBD1 agrees at 10 bases. The V segment lost 2 bases and the J segment 10 bases; nucleotides outside the gene matches: 3. The germline gives CDR1 SGHTS, CDR2 YDEGEE. The CDR3 length is 13 residues. For the CDR3, the DNA is TGTGCCAGCAGCTTCGACAGGGGGCGGGAGCAGTTCTTC. This codes for CASSFDRGREQFF.